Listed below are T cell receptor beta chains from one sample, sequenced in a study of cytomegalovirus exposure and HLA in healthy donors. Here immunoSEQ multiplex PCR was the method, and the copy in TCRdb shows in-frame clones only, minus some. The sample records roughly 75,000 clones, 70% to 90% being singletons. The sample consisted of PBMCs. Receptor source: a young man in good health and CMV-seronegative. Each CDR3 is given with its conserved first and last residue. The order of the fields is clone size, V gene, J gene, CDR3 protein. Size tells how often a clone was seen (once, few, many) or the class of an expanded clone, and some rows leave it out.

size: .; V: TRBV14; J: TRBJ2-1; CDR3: CASSQLPGLAGAIGGQFF
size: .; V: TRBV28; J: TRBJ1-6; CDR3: CASNSEQSPLHF
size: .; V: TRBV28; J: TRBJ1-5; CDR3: CASSLVQGNQPQHF
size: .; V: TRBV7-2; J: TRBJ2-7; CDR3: CASSLGLAGDSYEQYF
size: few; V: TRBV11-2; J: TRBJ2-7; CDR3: CASSLVGAGGWNEQYF
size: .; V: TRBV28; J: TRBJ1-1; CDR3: CASSSAFRGGPEAFF
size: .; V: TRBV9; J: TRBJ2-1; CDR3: CASSSGTSGGNLHYEQFF
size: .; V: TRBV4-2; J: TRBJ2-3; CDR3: CASSQAPSGGAGDTQYF
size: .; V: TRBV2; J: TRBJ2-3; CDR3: CASSASGGADTQYF
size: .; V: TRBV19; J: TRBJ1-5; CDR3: CASSIRYSRNQPQHF
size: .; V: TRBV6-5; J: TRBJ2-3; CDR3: CASSYSNRGLGDTQYF
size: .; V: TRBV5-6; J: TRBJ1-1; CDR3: CASSRTGTEAFF
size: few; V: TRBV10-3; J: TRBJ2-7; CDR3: CAISRQGSYEQYF
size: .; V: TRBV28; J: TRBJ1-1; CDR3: CASSRGQGTMMNTEAFF
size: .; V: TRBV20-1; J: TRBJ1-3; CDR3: CSGEVGNTIYF
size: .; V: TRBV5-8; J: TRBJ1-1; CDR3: CASSLDNRLNTEAFF
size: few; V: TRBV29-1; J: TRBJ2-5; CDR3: CSVGLQGSYLQETQYF